Listed here is a single T cell receptor beta chain. Antigen unknown. Treatment given: oral pan-JAK inhibitor, 5-10 mg twice daily. RNA, once extracted, was reverse transcribed into cDNA for use as the sequencing template. Sequencing used immunoSEQ multiplex PCR; TCRdb keeps in-frame clones, though not all of them. The repertoire has fewer than 200,000 clones, 55% to 75% of them found once; the top ten carry 14%. This entry is derived from a study of CD8+ T cells in alopecia areata. Overall study: Tofacitinib dosing lasted 6 to 18 months, which was then followed by 6 months off drug. Study-wide findings and caveats: Expanded CD8+ clones among the top 100, and scalp clonality, were significantly decreased by tofacitinib.

Trimming at V came to 3 bases and at J to 4 bases, leaving 8 bases not matched to a gene. Germline V CDR1 and CDR2: MGHRA, YSYEKL. The CDR3 has 15 residues. Sequenced material: CD4+ T cells sorted from blood, taken at week 24, from a patient treated with tofacitinib. The receptor was derived from a human donor with alopecia areata. V gene TRBV4-1 combines with J gene TRBJ1-2, with 7 positions matching TRBD1. The CDR3 DNA reads TGCGCCAGCAGCCACGACGGGACAGCTTTCTATGGCTACACCTTC. Its translation is CASSHDGTAFYGYTF.